The rows below give T cell receptor beta chains drawn from one sample of a study of chemoradiotherapy in HPV16-positive cancers. Assay: immunoSEQ multiplex PCR; the TCRdb copy retains only in-frame clones and omits some. The data contain more than 25,000 clones, about 93% of them singletons. The sequenced sample was blood, obtained from a patient who underwent chemoradiotherapy. The receptors come from a human donor with HPV-associated anogenital cancer. CDR3s include the opening cysteine and the closing phenylalanine or tryptophan. The D gene is left open where the match is weak. For some rows the clone size is stated as once, few or many, or as a class when expanded; others skip it.

d_call	v_call	j_call	clone_size	cdr3_aa	cdr3_nt
TRBD2	TRBV28	TRBJ2-1	-	CASRDYSSWEQFF	TGTGCCAGCCGGGACTATTCATCGTGGGAGCAGTTCTTC
-	TRBV9	TRBJ2-3	-	CASSVLGTDTQYF	TGTGCCAGCAGCGTGTTAGGCACAGATACGCAGTATTTT
-	TRBV11-2	TRBJ1-4	-	CASSWGNEKLFF	TGTGCCAGCAGCTGGGGAAATGAAAAACTGTTTTTT
-	TRBV4-3	TRBJ1-2	-	CASSQDWSTGYGYTF	TGCGCCAGCAGCCAAGATTGGTCCACGGGCTATGGCTACACCTTC
-	TRBV5-5	TRBJ2-1	once	CASSLVSGMVNEQFF	TGTGCCAGCAGCTTGGTTTCAGGGATGGTCAATGAGCAGTTCTTC
-	TRBV19	TRBJ1-3	-	CASSWTVSGNTIYF	TGTGCCAGTAGTTGGACGGTCTCTGGAAACACCATATATTTT
-	TRBV29-1	TRBJ2-7	-	CSVAGLSSYEQYF	TGCAGCGTTGCGGGTCTTAGCTCCTACGAGCAGTACTTC
TRBD1	TRBV5-5	TRBJ2-3	once	CASSPSQGIDTDTQYF	TGTGCCAGCAGCCCATCACAGGGGATCGACACAGATACGCAGTATTTT
-	TRBV6-1	TRBJ2-1	-	CASSGIDRSSYNEQFF	TGTGCCAGCAGTGGTATAGACAGGAGCTCCTACAATGAGCAGTTCTTC
-	TRBV27	TRBJ2-7	-	CASSSLGEQYF	TGTGCCAGCAGTTCCTTAGGCGAGCAGTACTTC
-	TRBV7-6	TRBJ2-5	-	CASSRDRQETQYF	TGTGCCAGCAGCCGAGACAGACAAGAGACCCAGTACTTC
TRBD1	TRBV6-1	TRBJ2-7	-	CASWGTGRNSEQYF	TGTGCCAGCTGGGGGACAGGGCGGAACAGCGAGCAGTACTTC
-	TRBV28	TRBJ1-4	-	CASSSHASGSGKEKLFF	TGTGCCAGCAGTTCACATGCCTCAGGGTCAGGGAAAGAAAAACTGTTTTTT
-	TRBV11-2	TRBJ2-1	-	CASSSSGGGEQFF	TGTGCCAGCAGCTCAAGCGGAGGGGGTGAGCAGTTCTTC
TRBD1	TRBV7-7	TRBJ1-4	-	CASSRDRGEKLFF	TGTGCTAGCAGCCGGGACAGGGGAGAAAAACTGTTTTTT
-	TRBV7-3	TRBJ2-3	-	CASSSRGEDTQYF	TGTGCCAGCAGCTCTCGAGGGGAAGATACGCAGTATTTT
TRBD2	TRBV28	TRBJ2-7	once	CASSSPSLAGGDEQYF	TGTGCCAGCAGTTCCCCAAGTCTAGCGGGAGGGGACGAGCAGTACTTC
-	TRBV2	TRBJ1-1	-	CASNPDGRSNTEAFF	TGTGCCAGCAATCCAGATGGGCGGTCGAACACTGAAGCTTTCTTT
-	TRBV5-1	TRBJ2-3	-	CASSKSASTDTQYF	TGCGCCAGCAGTAAATCCGCTAGCACAGATACGCAGTATTTT
TRBD1	TRBV11-2	TRBJ2-7	-	CASSLDGTGGYEQYF	TGTGCCAGCAGCTTAGACGGGACAGGGGGCTACGAGCAGTACTTC
-	TRBV30	TRBJ1-1	once	CAWSYTGSWTEAFF	TGTGCCTGGTCGTACACAGGGAGTTGGACTGAAGCTTTCTTT
-	TRBV18	TRBJ2-7	-	CASSAQGQGYEQYF	TGTGCCAGCTCGGCGCAGGGTCAAGGCTACGAGCAGTACTTC
-	TRBV7-9	TRBJ1-1	once	CASSGQRINTEAFF	TGTGCCAGCAGTGGACAGCGAATAAACACTGAAGCTTTCTTT
-	TRBV29-1	TRBJ1-1	-	CSVDQRNTEAFF	TGCAGCGTTGACCAACGGAACACTGAAGCTTTCTTT
-	TRBV19	TRBJ2-3	-	CASSPGGSADTQYF	TGTGCCAGTAGTCCAGGGGGGAGTGCAGATACGCAGTATTTT
-	TRBV5-4	TRBJ2-7	once	CASSLVPGPSYEQYF	TGTGCCAGCAGCTTGGTACCGGGGCCCTCCTACGAGCAGTACTTC
-	TRBV19	TRBJ2-7	-	CASSSVHYEQYF	TGTGCCAGTAGTAGTGTTCACTACGAGCAGTACTTC
-	TRBV18	TRBJ1-2	few	CASSPDSYGYTF	TGTGCCAGCTCACCCGACAGCTATGGCTACACCTTC
-	TRBV7-9	TRBJ1-5	-	CASSMNDKGDQPQHF	TGTGCCAGCAGCATGAACGACAAGGGTGATCAGCCCCAGCATTTT
-	TRBV13	TRBJ2-5	-	CASSPPLRAGETQYF	TGTGCCAGCAGCCCTCCCCTCCGGGCCGGGGAGACCCAGTACTTC
-	TRBV4-2	TRBJ2-7	-	CASSQTRAQGGYEQYF	TGTGCCAGCAGCCAAACCAGAGCACAGGGTGGCTACGAGCAGTACTTC
-	TRBV10-3	TRBJ1-6	-	CAISLGAWGSPLHF	TGTGCCATCAGCCTCGGGGCCTGGGGTTCACCCCTCCACTTT